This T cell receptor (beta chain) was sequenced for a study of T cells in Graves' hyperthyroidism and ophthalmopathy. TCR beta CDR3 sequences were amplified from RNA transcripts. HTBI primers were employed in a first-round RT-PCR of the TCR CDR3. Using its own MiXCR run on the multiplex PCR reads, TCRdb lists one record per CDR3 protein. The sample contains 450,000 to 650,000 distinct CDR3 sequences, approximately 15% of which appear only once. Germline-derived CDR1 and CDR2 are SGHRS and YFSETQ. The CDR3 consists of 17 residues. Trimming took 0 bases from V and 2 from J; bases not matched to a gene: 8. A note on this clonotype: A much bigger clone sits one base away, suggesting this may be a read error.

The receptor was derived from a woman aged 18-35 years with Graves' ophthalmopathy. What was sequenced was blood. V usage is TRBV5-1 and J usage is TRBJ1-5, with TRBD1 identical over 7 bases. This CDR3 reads CASSLGQGIDGNQPQHF. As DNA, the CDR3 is TGCGCCAGCAGCTTGGGACAGGGTATCGATGGCAATCAGCCCCAGCATTTT. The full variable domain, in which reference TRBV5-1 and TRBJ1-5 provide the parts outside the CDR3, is KAGVTQTPRYLIKTRGQQVTLSCSPISGHRSVSWYQQTPGQGLQFLFEYFSETQRNKGNFPGRFSGRQFSNSRSEMNVSTLELGDSALYLCASSLGQGIDGNQPQHFGDGTRLSIL.